The clone carrying this T cell receptor (beta chain) has at least ten counts. This sample was taken from a study of T-cell memory formation after mild COVID-19. TCRdb independently ran MiXCR on the 5' RACE reads; one entry per CDR3 protein. The sample includes approximately 260,000 distinct CDR3 sequences, around 16% of them seen just once. Trimming stripped 2 bases from V and 0 bases from J, with 11 bases between. Germline V gene data show CDR1 as MNHEY and CDR2 as SVGEGT. This CDR3 has 15 amino acids. Specimen: PBMCs or a T cell subset sorted from them (not recorded which). The TCR comes from a man between 18 and 29 years old who had mild COVID-19 (a few samples of this study predate the infection). Cell type and time point are not known. The rearrangement links TRBV6-2 or TRBV6-3 to TRBJ2-7; a weak D match, TRBD2 (6 bases). Written as DNA, the CDR3 is TGTGCCAGCAGTTACGGGGAGGATAGCTCCTACGAGCAGTACTTC. Protein product: CASSYGEDSSYEQYF.